The 14 T cell receptor beta chains below were found in one sample sequenced in a study of CD8+ T cells in alopecia areata (dated by TCRdb to the late 2010s). Receptor amplification or capture employed the immunoSEQ multiplex PCR assay. RNA was extracted from all samples and reverse transcribed into cDNA, which served as template for TCR sequencing. TCRdb's version of the immuneACCESS table is confined to in-frame rearrangements and falls short of the full clone set. An unresolved V gene accounts for under half of the shortfall where checked; the remainder is of unknown origin. The sample contains 180,000 or so clones, roughly 60% of them found a single time. The ten largest clones represent 5.5% to 6% of the sample. Interpreted using the paper, the time point label stands for: 24 weeks on oral tofacitinib. What the treatment or condition label conveys for this sample: oral pan-JAK inhibitor, 5-10 mg twice daily.

The sample here was CD4+ T cells sorted from blood, taken at week 24, from a patient treated with tofacitinib. All receptors come from a human donor with alopecia areata.

This chain uses TRBV21-1 with TRBJ2-2. TRBV21-1 is designated a pseudogene. The CDR3 has 9 amino acids. CDR3 loop: CADTGELFF. The CDR3 region has the DNA TGTGCCGACACCGGGGAGCTGTTTTTT.

The chain uses TRBV7-2 and TRBJ2-7, with 14 bases identical to TRBD2. The CDR3 runs to 15 residues. From germline, CDR1 is SGHTA and CDR2 FQGNSA. The V segment lost 5 bases and the J segment 4 bases; nucleotides outside the gene matches: 4. The CDR3 region is CASSPGLAGGYEQYF. CDR3 bases: TGTGCCAGCAGCCCAGGACTAGCGGGAGGATACGAGCAGTACTTC.

The chain carries TRBV7-2 and TRBJ2-1; 14 nucleotides align to TRBD2. V lost 5 bases and J lost 5; bases outside the gene matches: 11. Germline V gene lookup returns CDR1 SGHTA and CDR2 FQGNSA. The CDR3 runs to 18 residues. The CDR3 loop is CASSPNGLAGGRDNEQFF. CDR3 DNA sequence: TGTGCCAGCAGCCCGAACGGACTAGCGGGGGGTCGGGACAATGAGCAGTTCTTC. The full variable domain, in which reference TRBV7-2 and TRBJ2-1 provide the parts outside the CDR3, is GAGVSQSPSNKVTEKGKDVELRCDPISGHTALYWYRQSLGQGLEFLIYFQGNSAPDKSGLPSDRFSAERTGGSVSTLTIQRTQQEDSAVYLCASSPNGLAGGRDNEQFFGPGTRLTVL.

This clone was seen just once. One end of the junction varies from germline; a read error may be responsible. Other DNA sequences in this specimen translate into the identical CDR3. The chain links TRBV30 to TRBJ2-3; weak D call: TRBD2 (5 bases). Germline values: CDR1 GTSNPN, CDR2 SVGIG (reference sequence). The CDR3 runs 13 residues. CDR3 nucleotides: TGTGCCCACCAAGCGGCCTACACAGACACGCAGTATTTT. It specifies CAHQAAYTDTQYF.

The rearrangement uses TRBV5-1 and TRBJ2-5, with TRBD1 as a possible D gene (5 bases). The CDR3 totals 14 residues. V lost 0 bases and J lost 0, with 6 bases in between. The germline V gene encodes CDR1 SGHRS and CDR2 YFSETQ. The CDR3: CASSLAGYQETQYF. The DNA for the CDR3 is TGCGCCAGCAGCTTGGCAGGGTACCAAGAGACCCAGTACTTC.

The CDR3 region is CASSVRTSGTDTQYF. The CDR3, as DNA: TGTGCCAGCAGCGTCCGGACTAGCGGCACAGATACGCAGTATTTT. The chain uses TRBV9 and TRBJ2-3; 9 nucleotides align to TRBD2. The CDR3 runs 15 residues. Germline CDR1 SGDLS, CDR2 YYNGEE. Trimming cost V 2 bases and J 1 base; bases outside gene matches: 2.

The rearrangement links TRBV4-3 to TRBJ2-5; TRBD2 matches 9 bases. The germline V gene has CDR1 LGHNA and CDR2 YSLEER. CDR3 length: 16 residues. After removal of 1 base from V and 4 bases from J, the junction contained 7 bases not matched to a gene. The CDR3 protein is CASSQAYGGRAETQYF. CDR3 bases: TGCGCCAGCAGCCAAGCGTATGGCGGGAGGGCAGAGACCCAGTACTTC.

The rearrangement uses TRBV5-6 and TRBJ1-1; 9 bases line up with TRBD1. The CDR3 runs 16 residues. V lost 0 bases and J lost 3; bases outside the gene matches: 6. CDR1 is SGHDT, CDR2 YYEEEE, per germline. The DNA for the CDR3 is TGTGCCAGCAGCTTGGTACAGGGGGCCGTGTACACTGAAGCTTTCTTT. Translation: CASSLVQGAVYTEAFF.

Only a few counts were recorded for this clone. The chain uses TRBV15 and TRBJ2-7; possibly TRBD1 or TRBD2 for D (5 bases each). Germline CDR1 is LNHNV and CDR2 is YYDKDF (reference sequence). CDR3 length: 13 residues. Trimming pared 1 base from V and 6 bases from J, leaving 10 bases between. CDR3 coding DNA: TGTGCCACCAGCAGAGTGGGGGTGTCCGAGCAGTACTTC. As protein: CATSRVGVSEQYF.

This chain links TRBV5-1 with TRBJ2-7, with 8 nucleotides matching TRBD2. The CDR3 consists of 15 residues. Germline V gene sequence: CDR1 SGHRS, CDR2 YFSETQ. V gave up 0 bases and J gave up 2 bases; unmatched junction bases: 4. CDR3 nucleotides: TGCGCCAGCAGCTTGGTACTAGCGGAAACCTACGAGCAGTACTTC. Amino acids: CASSLVLAETYEQYF.

This sequence joins TRBV5-1 and TRBJ2-3; 11 positions agree with TRBD2. The CDR3 is made up of 14 amino acids. CDR1 and CDR2 from the germline V gene are SGHRS and YFSETQ. V shed 6 bases, J shed 6 bases, and the junction held 6 bases outside the gene matches. CDR3 nucleotides: TGCGCCAGCACCACTAGCGGGGGTGGCGATACGCAGTATTTT. Translated: CASTTSGGGDTQYF.

The chain combines TRBV4-2 with TRBJ1-6; D perhaps matches TRBD1 (5 bases). V lost 5 bases and J 2 bases, leaving 13 bases between the germline ends. This CDR3 region has 16 residues. The germline CDR1 and CDR2 sequences are LGHNA and YNFKEQ. CDR3 amino acids: CASSSGRGAYNSPLHF. As DNA, the CDR3 is TGTGCCAGCAGCTCAGGTCGGGGCGCCTATAATTCACCCCTCCACTTT.

Only a few counts were recorded for this clone. The J gene is TRBJ2-2, the V gene TRBV2; 8 nucleotides agree with TRBD1. Germline-derived CDR1 and CDR2 are SNHLY and FYNNEI. The CDR3 extends over 16 amino acids. V dropped 5 bases and J dropped 1; count of bases not matched to a gene: 6. The CDR3 nucleotides are TGTGCCAGCAGTCTATCCGGGACAGGGAACACCGGGGAGCTGTTTTTT. The encoded protein is CASSLSGTGNTGELFF. Full variable domain (rest looked up from reference TRBV2 and TRBJ2-2): EPEVTQTPSHQVTQMGQEVILRCVPISNHLYFYWYRQILGQKVEFLVSFYNNEISEKSEIFDDQFSVERPDGSNFTLKIRSTKLEDSAMYFCASSLSGTGNTGELFFGEGSRLTVL.

In nucleotides, the CDR3 is TGTGCCAGCAGTGACGGGAGTTTAGGCTACACCTTC. It translates to CASSDGSLGYTF. This sequence joins TRBV25-1 and TRBJ1-2; D is undetermined. The CDR3 is 12 amino acids. Germline V gene data show CDR1 as MGHDK and CDR2 as SYGVNS. Trimming stripped 3 bases from V and 8 bases from J, with 10 bases between.